The 4 T cell receptor beta chains reported below all come from one sample, sequenced in a study of CD8 T cells in Susac syndrome. RNA in amounts of about 0.45 to 1 ug was reverse transcribed with random hexamers. In TCRdb, the immunoSEQ multiplex PCR reads were re-called with MiXCR into one record per CDR3 protein. The sample has about 210,000 distinct CDR3 sequences; more than 85% are singletons. Sequences were obtained from CD4+ T cells from PBMCs. The receptors originated from a human donor with multiple sclerosis.

The chain combines TRBV11-3 with TRBJ2-3, with D uncertain. The CDR3 totals 14 residues. V gave up 5 bases and J gave up 5 bases, with 14 bases separating them. CDR1 and CDR2 from the germline V gene are SGHNT and YENEEA. The CDR3 DNA reads TGTGCCAGCAGCCCCTCTCCCGGGCGAGATACGCAGTATTTT. Its translation: CASSPSPGRDTQYF. The whole variable domain, filled in from reference TRBV11-3 and TRBJ2-3, reads EAGVVQSPRYKIIEKKQPVAFWCNPISGHNTLYWYLQNLGQGPELLIRYENEEAVDDSQLPKDRFSAERLKGVDSTLKIQPAELGDSAVYLCASSPSPGRDTQYFGPGTRLTVL.

This clonotype was observed a few times. V is TRBV29-1 and J is TRBJ1-1; 7 bases agree with TRBD1. Unmatched junction bases numbered 3, after V lost 5 bases and J lost 0 bases. Germline assignment: CDR1 SQVTM and CDR2 ANQGSEA. CDR3 length: 13 residues. CDR3 amino acids: CSVTDRLNTEAFF. The CDR3 coding sequence is TGCAGCGTTACGGACAGGCTGAACACTGAAGCTTTCTTT.

The chain employs TRBV15 and TRBJ1-3; D is ambiguous. CDR1 and CDR2 (germline): LNHNV, YYDKDF (reference sequence). V lost 3 bases and J 0 bases, leaving 6 bases between the germline ends. This CDR3 is built from 14 residues. The CDR3 reads CATSSFSSGNTIYF. In DNA, the CDR3 is TGTGCCACCAGCAGCTTTAGCTCTGGAAACACCATATATTTT.

This chain uses TRBV6-2 or TRBV6-3 with TRBJ2-2, with unresolved D. This CDR3 is built from 13 residues. The V and J ends lost 4 bases and 3 bases respectively, with 6 bases between them. Germline V lookup: CDR1 MNHEY, CDR2 SVGEGT. The CDR3 loop reads CASSWDHTGELFF. The CDR3 DNA reads as TGTGCCAGCAGTTGGGATCACACCGGGGAGCTGTTTTTT.